This passage covers 2 T cell receptor beta chains from one sample sequenced in a study of T cell repertoires in cytomegalovirus infection. Each CDR3 protein gets one entry after TCRdb re-called the reads with MiXCR. The sample has about 190,000 distinct CDR3 sequences, under 30% seen once; the top ten hold approximately 30%. Sequencing was carried out using PBMCs. The receptors derive from a human donor in good health (CMV status not recorded). Some clones in this sample may be carry-over from other donors' samples.

There are a few counts of this clonotype. The J gene is TRBJ1-1, the V gene TRBV7-3; D perhaps matches TRBD1 (5 bases). Germline V gene data show CDR1 as SGHTA and CDR2 as FQGTGA. V was cut by 5 bases and J by 4 bases, with 17 bases left in between. The CDR3 consists of 15 residues. The CDR3, as DNA: TGTGCCAGCAGCCCAACGGGGGAATGGAGCACTGAAGCTTTCTTT. Translation gives CASSPTGEWSTEAFF. Full variable domain (outside the CDR3, taken from reference TRBV7-3 and TRBJ1-1): GAGVSQTPSNKVTEKGKYVELRCDPISGHTALYWYRQSLGQGPEFLIYFQGTGAADDSGLPNDRFFAVRPEGSVSTLKIQRTERGDSAVYLCASSPTGEWSTEAFFGQGTRLTVV.

The V and J genes are TRBV5-1 and TRBJ1-1; tentatively, D is TRBD1 (6 bases). The V gene lost 3 bases and the J gene lost 1 base, with 13 bases spanning the gap. From germline, CDR1 is SGHRS and CDR2 YFSETQ. The CDR3 sequence is 15 residues long. CDR3 residues: CASSYREDGNTEAFF. CDR3 coding DNA: TGCGCCAGCAGCTACAGGGAAGATGGGAACACTGAAGCTTTCTTT.